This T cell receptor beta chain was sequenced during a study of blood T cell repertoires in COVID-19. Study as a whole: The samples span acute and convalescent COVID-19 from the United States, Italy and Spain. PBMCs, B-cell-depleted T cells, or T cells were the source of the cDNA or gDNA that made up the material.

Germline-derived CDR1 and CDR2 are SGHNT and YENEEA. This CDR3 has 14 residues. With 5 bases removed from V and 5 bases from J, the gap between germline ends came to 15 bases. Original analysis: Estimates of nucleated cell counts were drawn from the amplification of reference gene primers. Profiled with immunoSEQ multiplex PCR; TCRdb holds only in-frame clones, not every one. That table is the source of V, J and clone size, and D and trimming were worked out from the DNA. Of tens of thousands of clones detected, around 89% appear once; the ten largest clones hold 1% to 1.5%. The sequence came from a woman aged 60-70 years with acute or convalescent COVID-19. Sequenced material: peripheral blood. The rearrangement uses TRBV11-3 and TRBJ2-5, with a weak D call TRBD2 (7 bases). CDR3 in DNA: TGTGCCAGCAGCCTAGGGGGGGGTGCGGAGACCCAGTACTTC. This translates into CASSLGGGAETQYF.